These 10 T cell receptor beta chains were sequenced from one sample in a study of cytomegalovirus exposure and HLA in healthy donors. Only in-frame clones appear in the TCRdb table, and some are missing; sequencing was by immunoSEQ multiplex PCR. The sample records about 190,000 clones, about 80% being singletons. Sequencing was carried out using PBMCs. These receptors were obtained from a man between 18 and 35 years old in good health and CMV-seropositive.

The chain has TRBV6-1 and TRBJ2-7; D might be TRBD1 (6 bases). Germline V CDR1 and CDR2: MNHNS, SASEGT. The CDR3 spans 15 residues. V was clipped by 2 bases and J by 4 bases, with 15 bases between them. The CDR3 here is CASSEIWQGRYEQYF. The CDR3, as DNA: TGTGCCAGCAGTGAAATCTGGCAGGGGCGGTACGAGCAGTACTTC.

This sequence joins TRBV19 and TRBJ1-1; a possible D gene is TRBD1 (6 bases). The CDR3 contains 14 residues. Deletions cut 2 bases from V and 6 bases from J, with 13 bases between. Germline V lookup: CDR1 LNHDA, CDR2 SQIVND (reference sequence). In DNA form, the CDR3 reads TGTGCCAGTAGTATAATAACAGGGACGGCTGAAGCTTTCTTT. Amino acid sequence: CASSIITGTAEAFF.

The gene calls are TRBV19 and TRBJ2-7; a weak D match, TRBD2 (6 bases). From germline, CDR1 is LNHDA and CDR2 SQIVND (reference sequence). V lost 5 bases, J lost 3 bases, and 17 bases lay in between. The CDR3 contains 15 residues. The CDR3, as DNA: TGTGCCAGTAGTCCGGAGGGGCTGACCTACTACGAGCAGTACTTC. Encoded protein: CASSPEGLTYYEQYF.

The rearrangement uses TRBV4-3 and TRBJ2-5; 7 positions agree with TRBD1. This CDR3 is built from 15 residues. Germline lookup yields CDR1 LGHNA and CDR2 YSLEER. The V gene end was trimmed by 1 base and the J gene end by 5 bases; junction bases not matched to a gene: 7. The CDR3, as DNA: TGCGCCAGCAGCCAAGGGGCAGGGGGTGGGGAGACCCAGTACTTC. This translates into CASSQGAGGGETQYF.

The V and J genes are TRBV28 and TRBJ1-1, with a weak D call TRBD1 (6 bases). From germline, CDR1 is MDHEN and CDR2 SYDVKM. This CDR3 is built from 15 residues. The germline V and J ends were trimmed by 6 bases and 3 bases, with 17 bases remaining between them. The CDR3 sequence is CASREGVKPDTEAFF. The CDR3 coding sequence is TGTGCCAGCAGAGAGGGGGTAAAGCCAGACACTGAAGCTTTCTTT.

CDR3 in amino acids: CASTRRSGNTGELFF. The CDR3 coding sequence is TGTGCCAGCACCCGTCGGAGCGGGAACACCGGGGAGCTGTTTTTT. The chain joins TRBV2 to TRBJ2-2, with a weak D call TRBD2 (5 bases). V gave up 7 bases and J gave up 1 base, with 13 bases separating them. CDR3 length: 15 residues. Germline CDR1 reads SNHLY; CDR2 reads FYNNEI. Looking up the rest from reference TRBV2 and TRBJ2-2 gives the full variable domain: EPEVTQTPSHQVTQMGQEVILRCVPISNHLYFYWYRQILGQKVEFLVSFYNNEISEKSEIFDDQFSVERPDGSNFTLKIRSTKLEDSAMYFCASTRRSGNTGELFFGEGSRLTVL.

The V gene is TRBV28, the J gene TRBJ2-5; D is unresolved. The CDR3 length is 13 residues. Germline V gene data show CDR1 as MDHEN and CDR2 as SYDVKM. Trimming pared 2 bases from V and 3 bases from J, leaving 7 bases between. CDR3 loop: CASSLGQEETQYF. CDR3 nucleotide sequence: TGTGCCAGCAGTTTAGGGCAGGAAGAGACCCAGTACTTC.

The chain combines TRBV15 with TRBJ2-3; weak D call: TRBD2 (6 bases). CDR3 length: 16 residues. Trimming left V 2 bases short and J 0 bases short, with 12 bases between. Germline lookup yields CDR1 LNHNV and CDR2 YYDKDF (reference sequence). The CDR3 protein is CATSRSSGSSTDTQYF. The CDR3 coding sequence is TGTGCCACCAGCAGATCGAGCGGGTCTAGCACAGATACGCAGTATTTT.

V usage is TRBV5-1 and J usage is TRBJ2-5; 8 bases align to TRBD2. Germline V CDR1 and CDR2: SGHRS, YFSETQ. Trimming cost V 4 bases and J 2 bases; bases outside gene matches: 13. CDR3 length: 17 amino acids. The CDR3 DNA reads TGCGCCAGCAGCCTTCGACCGGCGGGAGGCGTACAAGAGACCCAGTACTTC. Amino acids: CASSLRPAGGVQETQYF.

The sample holds one count of this clone. The rearrangement links TRBV19 to TRBJ2-7, with a weak D call TRBD2 (6 bases). From germline, CDR1 is LNHDA and CDR2 SQIVND (reference sequence). The V end was cut by 8 bases, the J end by 2 bases, with 13 bases between. The CDR3 sequence is 13 residues long. The CDR3 DNA reads as TGTGCCAGTGGGCCCGGGGGAGCCTACGAGCAGTACTTC. As protein: CASGPGGAYEQYF.